Each of the 32 T cell receptor beta chains below was sequenced from the same sample in a study of control samples from healthy donors and cancer patients. TCRdb keeps only in-frame clones here, not all; method: immunoSEQ multiplex PCR. The sample shows around 170,000 clones, 80% to 90% of them seen only once. The sequenced sample was blood. The receptors come from a woman aged 25 to 39 in good health.

The J gene is TRBJ2-3, the V gene TRBV5-1; TRBD2 matches 8 bases. CDR3 length: 16 amino acids. CDR1 is SGHRS and CDR2 is YFSETQ in the germline V gene. J was trimmed by 1 base and V by 2 bases; bases with no gene match: 6. CDR3 sequence (DNA): TGCGCCAGCAGCTTTTTCGTTAGCGGGGGCACAGATACGCAGTATTTT. This sequence encodes CASSFFVSGGTDTQYF. The full variable domain, with the rest looked up from reference TRBV5-1 and TRBJ2-3, is KAGVTQTPRYLIKTRGQQVTLSCSPISGHRSVSWYQQTPGQGLQFLFEYFSETQRNKGNFPGRFSGRQFSNSRSEMNVSTLELGDSALYLCASSFFVSGGTDTQYFGPGTRLTVL.

The CDR3 region has the DNA TGTGCCAGCAGCTTGGGACTAGAAGGCTACGAGCAGTACTTC. Amino acid sequence: CASSLGLEGYEQYF. V gene TRBV5-4 combines with J gene TRBJ2-7; perhaps TRBD2 as D (6 bases). Trimming removed 0 bases from V and 3 bases from J, with 10 bases in between. The CDR3 covers 14 residues. The germline V gene has CDR1 SGHNT and CDR2 YYREEE (reference sequence).

V is TRBV15 and J is TRBJ1-2, with TRBD1 matching 10 bases. Germline V gives CDR1 LNHNV, CDR2 YYDKDF (reference sequence). The CDR3 has 15 amino acids. V was clipped by 1 base and J by 7 bases; unmatched bases: 6. The CDR3 DNA reads TGTGCCACCAGCAGAGCAGGACAGGGGGGCTCTGGCTACACCTTC. Its protein is CATSRAGQGGSGYTF. Filled out from reference TRBV15 and TRBJ1-2, the complete variable domain reads DAMVIQNPRYQVTQFGKPVTLSCSQTLNHNVMYWYQQKSSQAPKLLFHYYDKDFNNEADTPDNFQSRRPNTSFCFLDIRSPGLGDTAMYLCATSRAGQGGSGYTFGSGTRLTVV.

This clone was picked up one time. The chain recombines TRBV9 with TRBJ1-2, with TRBD1 as a possible D gene (6 bases). Germline CDR1 reads SGDLS; CDR2 reads YYNGEE. Deletions cut 0 bases from V and 3 bases from J, with 12 bases between. This CDR3 is built from 15 residues. Here the CDR3 reads CASSVAGQGHYGYTF. DNA for the CDR3: TGTGCCAGCAGCGTAGCTGGTCAGGGGCACTATGGCTACACCTTC.

The chain employs TRBV5-4 and TRBJ1-4, with a weak D call TRBD1 (6 bases). Germline CDR1 reads SGHNT; CDR2 reads YYREEE (reference sequence). V lost 0 bases and J 8 bases, leaving 14 bases between the germline ends. The CDR3 is made up of 15 amino acids. The CDR3 region is CASSLAGQRREKLFF. In DNA, the CDR3 is TGTGCCAGCAGCTTGGCGGGACAACGGAGAGAAAAACTGTTTTTT.

This chain links TRBV6-4 with TRBJ1-2, with D tentatively TRBD1 (5 bases). Per germline, CDR1 MRHNA and CDR2 SNTAGT. The V end was cut by 2 bases, the J end by 4 bases, with 8 bases between. The length of the CDR3 is 13 residues. The DNA of the CDR3 is TGTGCCAGCAGTGACGTCGGGGGCTATGGCTACACCTTC. It codes for CASSDVGGYGYTF.

This clone came up once. V gene TRBV5-6 combines with J gene TRBJ2-1, with TRBD2 matching 12 bases. The CDR3 covers 19 residues. V shed 0 bases and J 7 bases; nucleotides not matched to a gene: 14. Germline V gene lookup returns CDR1 SGHDT and CDR2 YYEEEE. The CDR3 sequence: CASSLALAGGPGSRNEQFF. As DNA, the CDR3 is TGTGCCAGCAGCTTGGCGCTAGCGGGAGGGCCGGGAAGTAGAAATGAGCAGTTCTTC.

This sequence joins TRBV11-2 and TRBJ1-2; D remains ambiguous. Looked up from germline, CDR1 is SGHAT and CDR2 is FQNNGV. The CDR3 length is 13 residues. V was trimmed by 1 base and J by 6 bases, leaving 9 bases between them. The CDR3 DNA reads as TGTGCCAGCAGCTTAGGAGGGTTGGATGGCTACACCTTC. Its translation is CASSLGGLDGYTF. Using reference TRBV11-2 and TRBJ1-2 for the parts outside the CDR3, the full variable domain is EAGVAQSPRYKIIEKRQSVAFWCNPISGHATLYWYQQILGQGPKLLIQFQNNGVVDDSQLPKDRFSAERLKGVDSTLKIQPAKLEDSAVYLCASSLGGLDGYTFGSGTRLTVV.

This sequence joins TRBV27 and TRBJ2-7, with D tentatively TRBD2 (6 bases). Deletions cut 3 bases from V and 4 bases from J, with 16 bases between. Germline loops: CDR1 MNHEY, CDR2 SMNVEV (reference sequence). The CDR3 is 15 amino acids. CDR3 nucleotides: TGTGCCAGCAGTTTGGAGACGGGGGAAGGTTACGAGCAGTACTTC. This translates into CASSLETGEGYEQYF.

This clone came up once. CDR3 nucleotide sequence: TGTGCCAGCAGCGTACGGGAGGGGTCGGACGCTTTGGATACGCAGTATTTT. Translated: CASSVREGSDALDTQYF. The J gene is TRBJ2-3, the V gene TRBV9; 8 positions agree with TRBD2. Germline CDR1 reads SGDLS; CDR2 reads YYNGEE. V dropped 1 base and J dropped 6; count of bases not matched to a gene: 13. This CDR3 has 17 residues.

In its sample, this clone was seen a few times. The chain combines TRBV2 with TRBJ2-4; D is unclear. The CDR3 length is 15 residues. V was cut by 1 base and J by 1 base, with 8 bases left in between. CDR1 is SNHLY and CDR2 is FYNNEI in the germline V gene. CDR3 in amino acids: CASSEVSGAKNIQYF. Here the CDR3 DNA reads TGTGCCAGCAGTGAAGTTTCAGGCGCCAAAAACATTCAGTACTTC.

This clone has just one count. CDR3 in amino acids: CASRLEGDRVNQPQHF. The CDR3 region has the DNA TGTGCCAGCAGACTTGAGGGGGACAGGGTCAATCAGCCCCAGCATTTT. The chain links TRBV28 to TRBJ1-5; 9 bases map to TRBD1. Germline trimming cut 6 bases from V and 3 bases from J; bases unmatched to any gene: 9. The CDR3 is 16 residues long. The germline gives CDR1 MDHEN, CDR2 SYDVKM. Supplemented by reference TRBV28 and TRBJ1-5, the full variable domain reads DVKVTQSSRYLVKRTGEKVFLECVQDMDHENMFWYRQDPGLGLRLIYFSYDVKMKEKGDIPEGYSVSREKKERFSLILESASTNQTSMYLCASRLEGDRVNQPQHFGDGTRLSIL.

This sequence joins TRBV4-1 and TRBJ2-7; D is uncertain. CDR1 and CDR2 (germline): MGHRA, YSYEKL. CDR3 length: 13 residues. With 2 bases removed from V and 2 bases from J, the gap between germline ends came to 7 bases. CDR3 nucleotide sequence: TGCGCCAGCAGCCAAACGGAACCCTACGAGCAGTACTTC. Its translation: CASSQTEPYEQYF.

This clone appeared once. The chain carries TRBV7-8 and TRBJ2-7; D is unresolved. Looked up from germline, CDR1 is SGHVS and CDR2 is FQNEAQ. The CDR3 has 13 amino acids. V was clipped by 5 bases and J by 5 bases, with 13 bases between them. The CDR3, as DNA: TGTGCCAGCAGCAAGGACCTAAGGAACGAGCAGTACGTC. Translated: CASSKDLRNEQYV.

The chain uses TRBV6-4 and TRBJ1-5, with D tentatively TRBD1 (5 bases). CDR3 length: 14 residues. CDR1 MRHNA and CDR2 SNTAGT come from the germline V gene. The germline V and J ends were trimmed by 6 bases and 3 bases, with 12 bases remaining between them. CDR3 protein: CASRIQGTNQPQHF. In nucleotides, the CDR3 is TGTGCCAGCAGGATTCAGGGCACCAATCAGCCCCAGCATTTT.

The J gene is TRBJ1-2, the V gene TRBV23-1, with D possibly TRBD1 on 5 matching bases. TRBV23-1 is known as an ORF, though its function is uncertain. Deletions cut 11 bases from V and 0 bases from J, with 22 bases between. CDR3 length: 16 residues. CDR3 nucleotides: TGCGCCCGATCAACAGGTCGGGTCAGGGCTAACTATGGCTACACCTTC. This translates into CARSTGRVRANYGYTF.

CDR3 sequence (DNA): TGTGCCAGCAGCCGTGGACCGGGCGAGCAGTACGTC. Translated, it gives CASSRGPGEQYV. V usage is TRBV7-9 and J usage is TRBJ2-7; D remains unclear. The V gene's germline CDR1 is SEHNR and CDR2 FQNEAQ (reference sequence). The length of the CDR3 is 12 residues. V gave up 5 bases and J gave up 6 bases, with 11 bases separating them.

The chain has TRBV28 and TRBJ1-5; possible D gene TRBD1, 6 bases. The V gene lost 7 bases and the J gene lost 1 base, with 20 bases spanning the gap. This CDR3 spans 17 amino acids. Per germline, CDR1 MDHEN and CDR2 SYDVKM. The CDR3 DNA sequence: TGTGCCAGCACCCCGGTACGGGGGCTGGGAAGCAATCAGCCCCAGCATTTT. This gives the protein CASTPVRGLGSNQPQHF.

The chain joins TRBV7-6 to TRBJ2-7; 10 nucleotides match TRBD2. Unmatched junction bases numbered 7, after V lost 5 bases and J lost 3 bases. The CDR3 sequence is 15 residues long. Germline CDR1 SGHVS, CDR2 FNYEAQ. In DNA form, the CDR3 reads TGTGCCAGCAGCCTCCAGCGGGAGGGCCTCTACGAGCAGTACTTC. Translation: CASSLQREGLYEQYF.

The chain has TRBV24-1 and TRBJ1-5, with 8 nucleotides matching TRBD1. The ends lost 3 bases at V and 7 bases at J; junction bases unmatched: 10. Germline V CDR1 and CDR2: KGHDR, SFDVKD. There are 16 residues in the CDR3. This CDR3 is CATSDPGQGAIQPQHF. CDR3 sequence (DNA): TGTGCCACCAGTGATCCCGGGCAGGGGGCCATCCAGCCCCAGCATTTT.

The chain is built from TRBV11-2 and TRBJ1-3; tentatively, D is TRBD1 (5 bases). This CDR3 is 16 amino acids long. The V gene lost 0 bases and the J gene lost 3 bases, with 12 bases spanning the gap. The germline V gene encodes CDR1 SGHAT and CDR2 FQNNGV. The CDR3 here is CASSLEGVKGGNTIYF. The CDR3 DNA reads TGTGCCAGCAGCTTAGAAGGGGTAAAAGGTGGAAACACCATATATTTT.

The chain carries TRBV6-5 and TRBJ1-2, with TRBD1 matching over 8 bases. This CDR3 spans 16 amino acids. V lost 0 bases and J lost 5; bases outside the gene matches: 8. In germline, CDR1 is MNHEY, CDR2 SVGAGI. This CDR3 reads CASSYSGQGGGYGYTF. CDR3 in DNA: TGTGCCAGCAGTTACTCCGGACAGGGTGGCGGTTATGGCTACACCTTC.

The rearrangement links TRBV7-9 to TRBJ2-7, with a weak D call TRBD1 (7 bases). Germline V lookup: CDR1 SEHNR, CDR2 FQNEAQ (reference sequence). CDR3 length: 14 residues. The V and J ends lost 1 base and 5 bases respectively, with 12 bases between them. DNA of the CDR3: TGTGCCAGCAGCTTAGACGGCAGGGGGGACGAGCAGTACTTC. Its protein is CASSLDGRGDEQYF.

This clone is a singleton in its sample. The gene calls are TRBV7-2 and TRBJ2-3, with D possibly TRBD2 on 6 matching bases. This CDR3 comprises 15 residues. Trimming pared 5 bases from V and 8 bases from J, leaving 20 bases between. The germline gives CDR1 SGHTA, CDR2 FQGNSA. The CDR3 bases are TGTGCCAGCAGCGATACAGCGGGCCTCTTTCTTACGCAGTATTTT. Encoded protein: CASSDTAGLFLTQYF.

The chain recombines TRBV15 with TRBJ2-7; no clear D gene. The CDR3 covers 17 residues. Germline CDR1 is LNHNV and CDR2 is YYDKDF (reference sequence). Trimming pared 0 bases from V and 1 base from J, leaving 16 bases between. The CDR3 here is CATSRDPPEMGSYEQYF. In DNA form, the CDR3 reads TGTGCCACCAGCAGAGATCCCCCCGAGATGGGGTCCTACGAGCAGTACTTC.

The chain joins TRBV28 to TRBJ2-5; 11 bases line up with TRBD1. The ends lost 6 bases at V and 6 bases at J; junction bases unmatched: 9. Germline lookup yields CDR1 MDHEN and CDR2 SYDVKM. The CDR3 contains 15 residues. As DNA, the CDR3 is TGTGCCAGCAGCCTGACCGGGACAGGGGGAAAGACCCAGTACTTC. It encodes CASSLTGTGGKTQYF. Complete variable domain (other parts from reference TRBV28 and TRBJ2-5): DVKVTQSSRYLVKRTGEKVFLECVQDMDHENMFWYRQDPGLGLRLIYFSYDVKMKEKGDIPEGYSVSREKKERFSLILESASTNQTSMYLCASSLTGTGGKTQYFGPGTRLLVL.

The genes are TRBV21-1 and TRBJ1-3. TRBV21-1 is listed as a pseudogene. The CDR3 contains 18 residues. The CDR3 nucleotides are TGTGCCAGCAGGCCTGGTTATAGACTCCGACGCTCTGGAAACACCATATATTTT. Residues: CASRPGYRLRRSGNTIYF.

The chain recombines TRBV27 with TRBJ2-1, with TRBD1 identical over 9 bases. The germline V gene has CDR1 MNHEY and CDR2 SMNVEV (reference sequence). Trimming at V came to 6 bases and at J to 10 bases, leaving 4 bases not matched to a gene. This CDR3 spans 12 amino acids. The CDR3 nucleotides read TGTGCCAGCAGGACAGGGGGACGAGAGCAGTTCTTC. Protein sequence: CASRTGGREQFF.

This chain connects TRBV14 to TRBJ1-1; unclear D gene. This CDR3 is 16 amino acids long. Germline CDR1 reads SGHDN; CDR2 reads FVKESK. V dropped 4 bases and J dropped 2 bases, with 17 bases sitting between them. The CDR3 sequence is CASSPADGSLNTEAFF. The CDR3 DNA is TGTGCCAGCAGCCCCGCGGACGGATCACTAAACACTGAAGCTTTCTTT.

The chain links TRBV28 to TRBJ2-5; the match to TRBD2 covers 8 bases. The CDR3 has 16 residues. Per the germline V gene, CDR1 is MDHEN and CDR2 is SYDVKM. V lost 5 bases, J lost 4 bases, and 12 bases stayed unmatched. CDR3 nucleotide sequence: TGTGCCAGCAGTCCCCTCCGGGGGGGCGCGGGAGAGACCCAGTACTTC. Translation gives CASSPLRGGAGETQYF.

The gene calls are TRBV6-4 and TRBJ1-5; TRBD1 agrees at 7 bases. This CDR3 comprises 17 residues. Unmatched junction bases numbered 11, after V lost 6 bases and J lost 0 bases. Germline CDR1 reads MRHNA; CDR2 reads SNTAGT. The CDR3 here is CASRSERGQYSNQPQHF. In DNA, the CDR3 is TGTGCCAGCAGGAGCGAGAGGGGGCAATATAGCAATCAGCCCCAGCATTTT.

This clone was seen just once. The chain is built from TRBV19 and TRBJ1-1, with D tentatively TRBD1 (6 bases). From germline, CDR1 is LNHDA and CDR2 SQIVND (reference sequence). Trimming cost V 4 bases and J 1 base, with 13 bases left between them. This CDR3 has 15 residues. The CDR3 loop reads CASSRIQGGNTEAFF. The DNA for the CDR3 is TGTGCCAGTAGTAGGATACAGGGCGGGAACACTGAAGCTTTCTTT. Supplemented by reference TRBV19 and TRBJ1-1, the full variable domain reads DGGITQSPKYLFRKEGQNVTLSCEQNLNHDAMYWYRQDPGQGLRLIYYSQIVNDFQKGDIAEGYSVSREKKESFPLTVTSAQKNPTAFYLCASSRIQGGNTEAFFGQGTRLTVV.